This record covers a single T cell receptor (beta chain). This sample is drawn from a study of blood T cell repertoires in COVID-19. The length of the CDR3 is 14 residues. The germline gives CDR1 LNHNV, CDR2 YYDKDF (reference sequence). V gave up 1 base and J gave up 2 bases, with 9 bases separating them. The assay was immunoSEQ multiplex PCR, and TCRdb's table has in-frame clones only and misses some. Of 60,000 to 80,000 clones in the sample, more than 80% were seen once. The chain recombines TRBV15 with TRBJ2-7; the D is unclear. The clonotype comes from a woman in her sixties with COVID-19, enrolled during active disease. Sequenced: peripheral blood. The CDR3 loop is CATSRVLPPYEQYF. The CDR3 DNA sequence: TGTGCCACCAGCAGAGTCCTCCCCCCCTACGAGCAGTACTTC.